These T cell receptor beta chains were read from a single sample in a study of shared clonotypes between healthy human individuals. Some clones are missing from TCRdb's copy, which holds only in-frame ones; the method was immunoSEQ multiplex PCR. The repertoire consists of roughly 770,000 clones, with roughly 96% occurring once and the leading ten covering about 0.25%. The source material was naive CD8+ T cells sorted from blood. All receptors come from a man aged 25 to 45 in good health. Both conserved end residues are part of each CDR3. The order of the fields is D gene, clone size, V gene, CDR3 length, J gene, CDR3 protein, CDR3 DNA. A D gene is named only where the DNA matches it firmly. For some rows the clone size is stated as once, few or many, or as a class when expanded; others skip it.

TRBD1,NA,TRBV28,15,TRBJ1-1,CASSPGQGAATEAFF,TGTGCCAGCAGTCCCGGGCAGGGGGCAGCCACTGAAGCTTTCTTT
NA,once,TRBV6-4,16,TRBJ1-3,CASTLPASRSGNTIYF,TGTGCCAGCACCCTTCCCGCATCTCGCTCTGGAAACACCATATATTTT
NA,NA,TRBV27,16,TRBJ2-4,CASSLSMGGAKNIQYF,TGTGCCAGCAGTTTATCGATGGGAGGAGCCAAAAACATTCAGTACTTC
TRBD1,once,TRBV5-4,14,TRBJ2-1,CASSTPGQGNEQFF,TGTGCCAGCAGCACCCCGGGACAGGGCAATGAGCAGTTCTTC
NA,NA,TRBV4-1,18,TRBJ1-2,CASSQDGPGQLLNYGYTF,TGCGCCAGCAGCCAAGATGGCCCCGGACAGCTTCTGAACTATGGCTACACCTTC
NA,NA,TRBV5-1,17,TRBJ2-1,CASSLGFRGFSYNEQFF,TGCGCCAGCAGCTTGGGATTCAGGGGTTTTAGCTACAATGAGCAGTTCTTC
NA,NA,TRBV13,14,TRBJ2-7,CASTPSEGANEQYF,TGTGCCAGCACCCCTTCGGAGGGGGCAAACGAGCAGTACTTC
NA,NA,TRBV7-9,15,TRBJ1-1,CASSPPGTINVEAFF,TGTGCCAGCAGCCCCCCAGGGACCATAAACGTTGAAGCTTTCTTT
NA,NA,TRBV20-1,11,TRBJ2-7,CSASNHYEQYF,TGCAGTGCTTCGAACCACTACGAGCAGTACTTC
NA,NA,TRBV29-1,17,TRBJ1-3,CSVEDNTDISPGNTIYF,TGCAGCGTTGAAGATAATACGGACATATCCCCTGGAAACACCATATATTTT
NA,NA,TRBV28,12,TRBJ2-7,CASSFQDYEQYF,TGTGCCAGCAGTTTCCAGGACTACGAGCAGTACTTC
NA,NA,TRBV29-1,16,TRBJ2-1,CSVEILRVNSYNEQFF,TGCAGCGTTGAGATTTTACGAGTGAACAGCTACAATGAGCAGTTCTTC
NA,NA,TRBV7-9,14,TRBJ1-1,CASSLPPPLAEAFF,TGTGCCAGCAGCTTACCCCCCCCCTTGGCCGAAGCTTTCTTT
TRBD1,NA,TRBV9,13,TRBJ1-4,CASSRQGNSKLFF,TGTGCCAGCAGCAGACAGGGGAACAGCAAACTGTTTTTT
NA,once,TRBV30,12,TRBJ2-2,CAWTLYTGELFF,TGTGCCTGGACTCTCTACACCGGGGAGCTGTTTTTT
NA,NA,TRBV28,11,TRBJ1-1,CASSLQTEAFF,TGTGCCAGCAGTCTACAGACTGAAGCTTTCTTT
TRBD2,few,TRBV4-3,15,TRBJ2-7,CASSQGSGLAGEQYF,TGCGCCAGCAGCCAAGGCTCGGGACTAGCGGGCGAGCAGTACTTC
NA,NA,TRBV27,13,TRBJ2-2,CASSFMNTGELFF,TGTGCCAGCAGTTTTATGAACACCGGGGAGCTGTTTTTT
TRBD2,NA,TRBV10-2,16,TRBJ2-7,CASSGRLAGNAYEQYF,TGCGCCAGCAGTGGGCGACTAGCGGGAAACGCCTACGAGCAGTACTTC
NA,NA,TRBV6-5,14,TRBJ2-5,CASSPNGGVETQYF,TGTGCCAGCAGTCCCAATGGCGGGGTGGAGACCCAGTACTTC
NA,NA,TRBV20-1,11,TRBJ1-1,CSAIPGQEAFF,TGCAGTGCTATACCGGGACAAGAAGCTTTCTTT
NA,NA,TRBV10-3,14,TRBJ2-1,CAISIMSSYNEQFF,TGTGCCATCAGTATAATGAGCTCCTACAATGAGCAGTTCTTC
NA,NA,TRBV5-1,14,TRBJ2-3,CASSPEWLTDTQYF,TGCGCCAGCAGCCCGGAATGGCTCACAGATACGCAGTATTTT